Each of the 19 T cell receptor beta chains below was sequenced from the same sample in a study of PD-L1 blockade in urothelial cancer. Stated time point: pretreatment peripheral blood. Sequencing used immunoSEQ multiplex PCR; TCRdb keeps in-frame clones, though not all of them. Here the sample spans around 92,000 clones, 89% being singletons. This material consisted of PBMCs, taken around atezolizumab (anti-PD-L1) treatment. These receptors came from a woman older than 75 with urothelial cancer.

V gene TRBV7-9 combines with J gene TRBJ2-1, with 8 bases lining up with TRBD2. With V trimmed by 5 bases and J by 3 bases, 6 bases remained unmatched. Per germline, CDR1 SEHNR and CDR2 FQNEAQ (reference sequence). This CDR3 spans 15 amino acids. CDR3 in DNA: TGTGCCAGCAGCCCCCCCGGGACTAGCTACAATGAGCAGTTCTTC. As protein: CASSPPGTSYNEQFF.

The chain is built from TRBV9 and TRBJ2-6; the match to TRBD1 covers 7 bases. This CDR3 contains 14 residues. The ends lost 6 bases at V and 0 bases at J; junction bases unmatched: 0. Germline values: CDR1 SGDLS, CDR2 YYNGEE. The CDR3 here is CASKGASGANVLTF. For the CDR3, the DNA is TGTGCCAGCAAGGGGGCCTCTGGGGCCAACGTCCTGACTTTC.

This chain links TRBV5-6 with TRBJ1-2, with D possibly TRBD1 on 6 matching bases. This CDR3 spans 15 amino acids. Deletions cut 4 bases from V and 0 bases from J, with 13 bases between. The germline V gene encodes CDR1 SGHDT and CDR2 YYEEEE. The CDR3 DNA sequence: TGTGCCAGCAGCCTCGGGACAAACCCTAACTATGGCTACACCTTC. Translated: CASSLGTNPNYGYTF.

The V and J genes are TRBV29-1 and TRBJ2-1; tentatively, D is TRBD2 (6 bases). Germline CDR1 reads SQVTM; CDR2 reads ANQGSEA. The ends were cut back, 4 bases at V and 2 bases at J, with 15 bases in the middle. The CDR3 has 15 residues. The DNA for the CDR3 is TGCAGCGTTGTTGTTAGCGGTAGCCCCTACAATGAGCAGTTCTTC. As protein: CSVVVSGSPYNEQFF.

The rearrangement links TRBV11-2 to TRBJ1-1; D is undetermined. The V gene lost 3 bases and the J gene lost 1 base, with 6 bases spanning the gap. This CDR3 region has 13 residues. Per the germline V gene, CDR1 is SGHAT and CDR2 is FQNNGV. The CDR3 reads CASSFGTNTEAFF. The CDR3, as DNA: TGTGCCAGCAGCTTTGGCACGAACACTGAAGCTTTCTTT.

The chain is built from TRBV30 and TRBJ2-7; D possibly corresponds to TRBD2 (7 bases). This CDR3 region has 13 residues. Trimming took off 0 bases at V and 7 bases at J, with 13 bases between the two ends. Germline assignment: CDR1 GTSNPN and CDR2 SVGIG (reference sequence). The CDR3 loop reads CAWSVRGGLEQYF. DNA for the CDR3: TGTGCCTGGAGTGTAAGGGGGGGGTTAGAGCAGTACTTC.

Here the CDR3 DNA reads TGTGCCAGCAGTTTTGACAGGGTCTCCTACGAGCAGTACTTC. Protein: CASSFDRVSYEQYF. V and J are TRBV28 and TRBJ2-7; 7 nucleotides agree with TRBD1. The V gene's germline CDR1 is MDHEN and CDR2 SYDVKM. CDR3 length: 14 amino acids. V shed 3 bases, J shed 0 bases, and the junction held 2 bases outside the gene matches.

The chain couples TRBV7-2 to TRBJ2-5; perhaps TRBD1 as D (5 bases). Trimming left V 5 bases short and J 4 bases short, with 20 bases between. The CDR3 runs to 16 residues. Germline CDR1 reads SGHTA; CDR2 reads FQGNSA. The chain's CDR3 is CASSVDGALRLETQYF. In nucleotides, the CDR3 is TGTGCCAGCAGCGTAGATGGGGCCCTAAGATTAGAGACCCAGTACTTC. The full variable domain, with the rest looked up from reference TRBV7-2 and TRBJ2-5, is GAGVSQSPSNKVTEKGKDVELRCDPISGHTALYWYRQSLGQGLEFLIYFQGNSAPDKSGLPSDRFSAERTGGSVSTLTIQRTQQEDSAVYLCASSVDGALRLETQYFGPGTRLLVL.

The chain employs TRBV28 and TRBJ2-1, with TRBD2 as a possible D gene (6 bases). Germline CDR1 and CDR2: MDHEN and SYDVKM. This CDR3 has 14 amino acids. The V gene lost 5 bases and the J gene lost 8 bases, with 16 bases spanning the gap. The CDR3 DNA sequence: TGTGCCAGCAGTGTGCCCGGGGGACCCGATGAGCAGTTCTTC. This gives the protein CASSVPGGPDEQFF.

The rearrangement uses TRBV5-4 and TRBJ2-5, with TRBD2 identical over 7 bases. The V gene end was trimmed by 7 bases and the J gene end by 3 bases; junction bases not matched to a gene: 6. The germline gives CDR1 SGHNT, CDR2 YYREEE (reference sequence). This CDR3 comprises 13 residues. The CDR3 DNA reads TGTGCCAGCGCCCGGACTAGTGAAGAGACCCAGTACTTC. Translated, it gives CASARTSEETQYF.

CDR3 coding DNA: TGTGCCAGCAGTGAAGTGGGACTAGGGTTGACAGATACGCAGTATTTT. Translating gives CASSEVGLGLTDTQYF. The chain combines TRBV6-1 with TRBJ2-3, with 8 bases that match TRBD2. J was trimmed by 3 bases and V by 1 base; bases with no gene match: 6. The CDR3 totals 16 residues. CDR1 and CDR2 (germline): MNHNS, SASEGT.

DNA for the CDR3: TGTGCCTGGATCAGCGGCTCCTACGAGCAGTACTTC. It is translated as CAWISGSYEQYF. This chain links TRBV30 with TRBJ2-7; D possibly corresponds to TRBD2 (5 bases). The CDR3 length is 12 residues. The V and J ends lost 4 bases and 0 bases respectively, with 7 bases between them. Germline V gene sequence: CDR1 GTSNPN, CDR2 SVGIG (reference sequence).

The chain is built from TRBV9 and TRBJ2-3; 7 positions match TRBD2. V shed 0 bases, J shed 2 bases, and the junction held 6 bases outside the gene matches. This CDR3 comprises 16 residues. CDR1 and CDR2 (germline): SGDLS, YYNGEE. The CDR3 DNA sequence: TGTGCCAGCAGCGTAGGGCCGGGAGGAAACACAGATACGCAGTATTTT. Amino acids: CASSVGPGGNTDTQYF. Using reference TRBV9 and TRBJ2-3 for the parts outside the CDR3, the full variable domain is DSGVTQTPKHLITATGQRVTLRCSPRSGDLSVYWYQQSLDQGLQFLIQYYNGEERAKGNILERFSAQQFPDLHSELNLSSLELGDSALYFCASSVGPGGNTDTQYFGPGTRLTVL.

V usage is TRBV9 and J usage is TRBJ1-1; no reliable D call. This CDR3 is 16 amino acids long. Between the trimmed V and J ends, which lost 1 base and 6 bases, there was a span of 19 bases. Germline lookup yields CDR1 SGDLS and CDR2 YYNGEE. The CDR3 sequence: CASSVSPSGGQAEAFF. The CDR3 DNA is TGTGCCAGCAGCGTAAGTCCGTCTGGAGGTCAGGCTGAAGCTTTCTTT.

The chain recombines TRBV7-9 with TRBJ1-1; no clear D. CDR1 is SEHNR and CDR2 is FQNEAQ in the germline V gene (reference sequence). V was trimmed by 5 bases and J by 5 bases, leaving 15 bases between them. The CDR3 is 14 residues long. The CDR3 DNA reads TGTGCCAGCAGCCCTCCTCTACGAGGGACTGAAGCTTTCTTT. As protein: CASSPPLRGTEAFF.

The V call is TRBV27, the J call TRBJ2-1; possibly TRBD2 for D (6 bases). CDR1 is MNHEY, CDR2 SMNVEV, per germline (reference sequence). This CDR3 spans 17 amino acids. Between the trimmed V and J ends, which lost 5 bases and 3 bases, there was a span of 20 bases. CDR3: CASSLSGSNFLYNEQFF. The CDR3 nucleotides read TGTGCCAGCAGTCTTAGCGGAAGCAACTTTCTCTACAATGAGCAGTTCTTC.

This chain's CDR3 is CASSLFRLNTEAFF. CDR3 DNA sequence: TGTGCCAGCAGCCTTTTCAGGCTGAACACTGAAGCTTTCTTT. The J gene is TRBJ1-1, the V gene TRBV7-2; D remains ambiguous. Trimming left V 5 bases short and J 0 bases short, with 10 bases between. In germline, CDR1 is SGHTA, CDR2 FQGNSA. This CDR3 region has 14 residues.

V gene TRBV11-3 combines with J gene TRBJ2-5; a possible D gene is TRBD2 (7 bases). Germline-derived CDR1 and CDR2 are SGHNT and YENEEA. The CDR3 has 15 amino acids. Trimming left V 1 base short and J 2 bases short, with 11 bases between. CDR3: CASSLGRGGQETQYF. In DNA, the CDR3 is TGTGCCAGCAGCTTAGGAAGGGGGGGGCAAGAGACCCAGTACTTC.

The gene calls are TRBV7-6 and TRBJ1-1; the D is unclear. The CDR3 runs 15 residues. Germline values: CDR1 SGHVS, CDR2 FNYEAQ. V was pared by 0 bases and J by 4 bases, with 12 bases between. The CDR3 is CASSLARAVSTEAFF. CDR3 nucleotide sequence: TGTGCCAGCAGCTTAGCGCGGGCGGTGAGCACTGAAGCTTTCTTT.